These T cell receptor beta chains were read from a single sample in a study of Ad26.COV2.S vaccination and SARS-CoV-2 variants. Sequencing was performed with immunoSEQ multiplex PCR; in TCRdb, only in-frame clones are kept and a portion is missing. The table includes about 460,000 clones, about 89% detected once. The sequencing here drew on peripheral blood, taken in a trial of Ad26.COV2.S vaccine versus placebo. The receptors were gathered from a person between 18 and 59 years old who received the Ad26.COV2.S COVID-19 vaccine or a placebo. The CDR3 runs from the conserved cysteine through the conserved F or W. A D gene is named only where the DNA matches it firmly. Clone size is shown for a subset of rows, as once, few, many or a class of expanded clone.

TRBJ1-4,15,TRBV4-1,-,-,CASSQGGQPGEKLFF,TGCGCCAGCAGCCAAGGCGGACAGCCGGGGGAAAAACTGTTTTTT
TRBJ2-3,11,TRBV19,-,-,CASSSRYAQYF,TGTGCCAGTAGTTCCAGGTATGCGCAGTATTTT
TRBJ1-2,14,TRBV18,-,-,CASSGMGTDYGYTF,TGTGCCAGCTCGGGTATGGGGACGGACTATGGCTACACCTTC
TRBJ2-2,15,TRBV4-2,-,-,CASSQQGTNTGELFF,TGTGCCAGCAGCCAACAGGGGACGAACACCGGGGAGCTGTTTTTT
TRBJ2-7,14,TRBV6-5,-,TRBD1,CASSTGTGRFEQYF,TGTGCCAGCAGTACCGGGACAGGGAGATTCGAGCAGTACTTC
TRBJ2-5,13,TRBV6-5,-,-,CASSPGILETQYF,TGTGCCAGCAGTCCAGGGATTTTGGAGACCCAGTACTTC
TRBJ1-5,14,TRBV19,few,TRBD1,CASSGGQGNQPQHF,TGTGCCAGTAGTGGGGGACAGGGGAATCAGCCCCAGCATTTT
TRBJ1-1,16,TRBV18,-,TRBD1,CASSQWTGEKSTEAFF,TGTGCCAGCTCACAATGGACAGGGGAAAAGAGCACTGAAGCTTTCTTT
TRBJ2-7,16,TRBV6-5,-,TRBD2,CASSYLGGISSYEQYF,TGTGCCAGCAGTTACTTGGGGGGGATAAGCTCCTACGAGCAGTACTTC
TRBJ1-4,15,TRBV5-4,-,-,CASSSWMDLKGKLFF,TGTGCCAGCAGCTCTTGGATGGACTTGAAAGGAAAACTGTTTTTT